This TCR beta chain emerged from a study of regulatory T cells in long-lasting Graves disease. The study's findings and limits: Favoring TRBV28, TRBJ1-2 and TRBJ2-5 was a feature seen in persistent disease.

Arm-PCR of CDR3 regions and iRepertoire HTBI primers were used to build TCR beta libraries. TCRdb reanalysed the multiplex PCR reads using MiXCR and keeps one entry per CDR3 protein. The table has about 210,000 distinct CDR3 sequences, roughly a fifth seen once. V was cut by 5 bases and J by 10 bases, with 18 bases left in between. CDR3 size: 14 residues. CDR1 MGHRA and CDR2 YSYEKL come from the germline V gene. Time point defined: newly diagnosed GD, antithyroid drugs for less than 3 months. RNA isolated from PBMCs was used to make the TCR library. Around 9 milliliters of peripheral blood were drawn into EDTA tubes. As regards this clonotype: The target antigen is unknown.

This sample also belongs to another study, concerning T cells in Graves' hyperthyroidism and ophthalmopathy. That source adds: Researchers ran a first-round RT-PCR on the TCR CDR3 using the HTBI primer set. Clonotypes that were expanded in thyroid above 0.001 mostly appeared in blood too.

The V gene is TRBV4-1, the J gene TRBJ2-1; tentative D call: TRBD2 (6 bases). The clonotype originates from a woman aged 25 to 39 with Graves disease. The sample in question was peripheral blood mononuclear cells (PBMCs), obtained at new diagnosis, from a patient treated with antithyroid drugs. The DNA for the CDR3 is TGCGCCAGCAGCAGTGCCGGGAGAAGAGGGGAGCAGTTCTTC. This translates into CASSSAGRRGEQFF.